This T cell receptor (beta chain) was identified in a study of blood T cell repertoires in COVID-19. Study as a whole: Some COVID-19 samples were acute and others convalescent; all came from the United States, Italy and Spain. PBMCs, B-cell-depleted T cells, or T cells were the source of the cDNA or gDNA that made up the material.

Authors' data handling: By means of reference gene primer amplification, nucleated cell counts were estimated. The protocol was immunoSEQ multiplex PCR, while the TCRdb copy is restricted to in-frame clones and leaves out a portion. V and J calls and clone size follow that table, whereas D and trimming were derived from the DNA. The table includes roughly 25,000 clones, 70% to 90% detected once. V lost 4 bases and J 4 bases, leaving 8 bases between the germline ends. The germline V gene encodes CDR1 SGHNT and CDR2 YYREEE (reference sequence). The CDR3 runs 13 residues. The chain is built from TRBV5-4 and TRBJ2-2; a weak D match, TRBD1 (6 bases). The sequence was collected from a man in his sixties or seventies with acute or convalescent COVID-19. Material: peripheral blood. This CDR3 reads CASSPRGTGELFF. Here the CDR3 DNA reads TGTGCCAGCAGCCCCAGGGGCACCGGGGAGCTGTTTTTT.